This entry concerns a single T cell receptor beta chain. The sample holds many counts of this clonotype. It has no known antigen specificity. Per-base qualities were not stored, and no clone one base away is much larger. TCR beta CDR3 regions were amplified from RNA transcripts for repertoire sequencing. The first round of RT-PCR was done with HTBI primers and the Qiagen OneStep RT-PCR kit, and was followed by a second round of multiplex PCR, then size selection and purification. Sequencing of the libraries was carried out on an Illumina HiSeq2000 in paired-end mode with 100 bp reads. Per the authors' processing: Reads were processed with SOAPnuke, discarding reads with adapters, uncalled bases, mean Phred below 15, or no exact constant-primer or identifier match. COPE v1.2.5 was used to merge the high-quality paired reads. Each unique nucleotide sequence was treated as a clonotype, and MiTCR v1.1 was used to align the clonotypes to the IMGT TRB V, D and J references. Only V-J combinations with frequency above 0.0001 were analysed, covering over 98% of repertoires. For each V-J combination, a TCR clonal expansion and chaos score was defined as the ratio of F50 clonal expansion to chaos observed in the TCRdist matrix. Welch's t-statistics and random forest were used to reduce the features to 10 to 15 V-J combinations, which were then used as input to a naive Bayes classifier. The Morisita-Horn index was used to measure how similar the thyroid and blood repertoires were. The public sequencing data were trimmed at Q25 with fastp and processed into clonotypes with MiXCR by TCRdb, which kept only in-frame beta chains. Merged by CDR3 protein, the rows form single entries marked with the most common genes and DNA. TCRdb's processing, not the study's, gives the V and J calls here. The table for this sample lists 600,000 to 700,000 distinct CDR3 sequences; 35% to 45% of them were counted only once. The ten largest make up over 2.5% of the sample.

The data were taken from a study of Graves' ophthalmopathy and Graves' hyperthyroidism (dated by TCRdb to about 2018). Describing the broader study: Peripheral blood was collected before any treatment was given, at the time of initial diagnosis. The study used TCR beta repertoire signatures to distinguish Graves' ophthalmopathy from Graves' hyperthyroidism and to predict progression to ophthalmopathy. In total, 135 blood samples were TCR-sequenced: approximately 42 ophthalmopathy, some 75 hyperthyroidism and some 17 hyperthyroidism-to-ophthalmopathy patients. To explore V-J signatures that separate ophthalmopathy from hyperthyroidism, a discovery set of approximately 100 patients was enrolled, consisting of about 45 with ophthalmopathy and around 57 with stable hyperthyroidism. An independent validation cohort comprised 18 to 20 hyperthyroidism patients and roughly 15 patients who later progressed from hyperthyroidism to ophthalmopathy. In about six hyperthyroidism patients, the T-cell repertoires found in thyroid tissue were compared with those found in blood. After sampling, hyperthyroidism patients received methimazole starting at 30 mg daily, and ophthalmopathy patients received high-dose intravenous methylprednisolone.

Broader findings and caveats from the paper: Most expanded thyroid clonotypes with frequency above 0.001 were also detected in blood, suggesting blood repertoires may reflect the thyroid immune response. In validation, the model predicted ophthalmopathy progression with about 71% sensitivity and 72.22% specificity; roughly eleven predicted patients were CT-confirmed with GO in a median of approximately 6.5 months. The 13-signature model separated ophthalmopathy from stable hyperthyroidism with approximately 90% sensitivity and approximately 83% specificity in cross-validation, and 80%/75% in the test set. No statistical method was used to set the sample size in advance, and the investigators knew which group each participant was assigned to.

Via the germline V gene (reference sequence), CDR1 is LNHDA and CDR2 SQIVND. Including the terminal cysteine and phenylalanine, the CDR3 comprises 14 residues. Only the CDR3 part of the read is kept: 42 bases, read in frame from the first base. A distance of 11 bases separates the germline ends of V and J, which lose 4 bases and 5 bases respectively. Patients with ophthalmopathy had moderately to severely active disease, with a Clinical Activity Score of 3 or more, a NOSPECS grade of 4 or more, and a disease duration of less than 3 months. Patients with other autoimmune diseases, uncontrolled infections, pregnancy or lactation were excluded. Clinical symptoms, serum thyroxine, TRAb, thyroid ultrasound and orbital computed tomography were used for diagnosis. Using Ficoll-Paque density gradient centrifugation, PBMCs were isolated from roughly 9.2 ml of fresh peripheral blood. Total RNA was extracted using Trizol reagent, and RNA quality was checked on an Agilent 2100 Bioanalyzer.

The TCR comes from an adult man with Graves' ophthalmopathy. The specimen was peripheral blood. The chain joins TRBV19 to TRBJ2-2; the D match is possibly TRBD1 or TRBD2, with 5 bases aligned in each. The DNA sequence is given as TGTGCCAGTAGTAGAGAGGGGTGGACCGGGGAGCTGTTTTTT. This yields the protein CASSREGWTGELFF.